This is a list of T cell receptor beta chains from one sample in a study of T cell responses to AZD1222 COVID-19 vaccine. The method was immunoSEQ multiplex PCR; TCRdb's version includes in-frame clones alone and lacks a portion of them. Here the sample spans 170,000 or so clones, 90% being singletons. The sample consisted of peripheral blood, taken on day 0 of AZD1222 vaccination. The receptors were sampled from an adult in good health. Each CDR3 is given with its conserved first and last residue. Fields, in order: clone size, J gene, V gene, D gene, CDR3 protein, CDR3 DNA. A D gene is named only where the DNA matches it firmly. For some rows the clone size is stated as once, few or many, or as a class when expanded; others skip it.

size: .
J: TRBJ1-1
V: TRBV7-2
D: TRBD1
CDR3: CASSPDRDRVDTEAFF
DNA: TGTGCCAGCAGCCCGGACCGAGACAGGGTTGACACTGAAGCTTTCTTT

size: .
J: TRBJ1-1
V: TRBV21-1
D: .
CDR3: CASSTGGRLQNTEAFF
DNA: TGTGCCAGCAGCACGGGGGGACGGCTCCAAAACACTGAAGCTTTCTTT

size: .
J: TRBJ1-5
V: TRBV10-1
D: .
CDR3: CASRGSGKNQPQHF
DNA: TGCGCCAGCAGGGGCAGCGGGAAAAATCAGCCCCAGCATTTT

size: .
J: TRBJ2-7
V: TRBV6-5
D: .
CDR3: CASKQGFYEQYF
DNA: TGTGCCAGCAAACAGGGTTTTTACGAGCAGTACTTC

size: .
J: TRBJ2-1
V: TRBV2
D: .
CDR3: CASSEQTGYNEQFF
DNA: TGTGCCAGCAGTGAGCAGACAGGCTACAATGAGCAGTTCTTC

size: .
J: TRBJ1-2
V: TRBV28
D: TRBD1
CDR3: CASSSGQGDYGYTF
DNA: TGTGCCAGCAGTTCGGGACAGGGAGACTATGGCTACACCTTC

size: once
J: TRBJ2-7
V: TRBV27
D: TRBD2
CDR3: CASSLTGGPRNEQYF
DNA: TGTGCCAGCAGTTTAACGGGGGGGCCAAGGAACGAGCAGTACTTC

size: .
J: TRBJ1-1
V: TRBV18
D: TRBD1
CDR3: CASSPDILIAGGETEAFF
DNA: TGTGCCAGCTCACCTGATATCCTCATTGCAGGGGGCGAGACTGAAGCTTTCTTT

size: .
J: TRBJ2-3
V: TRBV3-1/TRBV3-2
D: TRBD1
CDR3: CASSPTGGGTDTQYF
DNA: TGTGCCAGCAGCCCAACAGGGGGCGGCACAGATACGCAGTATTTT

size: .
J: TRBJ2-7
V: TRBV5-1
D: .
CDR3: CASGLGTDPAYEQYF
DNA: TGCGCCAGCGGTCTCGGAACAGATCCCGCCTACGAGCAGTACTTC

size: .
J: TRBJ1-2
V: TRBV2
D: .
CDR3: CASSSNLNYGYTF
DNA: TGTGCCAGCAGCAGCAACCTTAACTATGGCTACACCTTC

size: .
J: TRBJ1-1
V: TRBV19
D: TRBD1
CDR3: CASSIGTVNTEAFF
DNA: TGTGCCAGTAGTATTGGGACAGTGAACACTGAAGCTTTCTTT

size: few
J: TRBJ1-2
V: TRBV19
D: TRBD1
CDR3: CASRGQDNYGYTF
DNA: TGTGCCAGTAGGGGACAGGACAACTATGGCTACACCTTC

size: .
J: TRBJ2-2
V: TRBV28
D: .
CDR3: CASRPGQPTGELFF
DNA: TGTGCCAGCAGACCGGGACAACCCACCGGGGAGCTGTTTTTT

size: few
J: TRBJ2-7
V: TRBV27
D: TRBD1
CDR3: CASSLGGTGAYEQYF
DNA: TGTGCCAGCAGTTTAGGTGGGACAGGGGCCTACGAGCAGTACTTC

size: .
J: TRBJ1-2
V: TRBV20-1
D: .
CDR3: CSVKGEGGYTF
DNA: TGCAGCGTAAAGGGGGAGGGTGGCTACACCTTC

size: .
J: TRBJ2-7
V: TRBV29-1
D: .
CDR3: CSVSGTTAEQYF
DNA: TGCAGCGTGTCGGGGACGACAGCCGAGCAGTACTTC

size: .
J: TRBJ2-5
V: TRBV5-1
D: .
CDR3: CASSFGSGQETQYF
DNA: TGCGCCAGCAGCTTCGGGAGCGGACAAGAGACCCAGTACTTC

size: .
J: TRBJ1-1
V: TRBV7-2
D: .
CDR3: CASSFQNSNTEAFF
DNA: TGTGCCAGCAGCTTTCAAAATTCGAACACTGAAGCTTTCTTT

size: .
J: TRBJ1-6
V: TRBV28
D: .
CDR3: CASTSNYNSPLHF
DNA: TGTGCCAGCACCTCGAACTATAATTCACCCCTCCACTTT